The present T cell receptor (beta chain) was sequenced within a study of response to subunit inactivated influenza vaccine. With V trimmed by 6 bases and J by 4 bases, 11 bases remained unmatched. This CDR3 spans 16 amino acids. Germline-derived CDR1 and CDR2 are MNHNS and SASEGT. With regard to this clonotype: Antigen specificity is unknown.

TCRdb ran MiXCR on the RT-PCR reads and lists one entry per CDR3 protein. In the table there are 500,000 or so distinct CDR3 sequences, 16% of which are singletons. Points from the study as a whole: The authors suggested that few new T cells are recruited per seasonal influenza vaccination.

The sample here was CD4+ T cells sorted from PBMCs, taken around 2 years after vaccination. This clonotype was sampled from a man aged 50 to 69 who received an inactivated influenza vaccine. This chain uses TRBV6-1 with TRBJ2-1, with 8 bases lining up with TRBD2. In DNA form, the CDR3 reads TGTGCCAGCAGACCCGGGTGGCGGGGGGCGTACAATGAGCAGTTCTTC. This gives the protein CASRPGWRGAYNEQFF.